Included here is one T cell receptor (beta chain) sequence, with context. In assigning cohorts, the study relied on participant-reported clinical history. This entry belongs to a study of blood T cell repertoires in COVID-19. Germline values: CDR1 MNHNS, CDR2 SASEGT. The CDR3 contains 15 residues. The V and J ends lost 2 bases and 2 bases respectively, with 13 bases between them. Profiled with immunoSEQ multiplex PCR; TCRdb holds only in-frame clones, not every one. The sample has some 360,000 clones, around nine tenths seen once. The specimen sequenced was PBMCs or T cells enriched from blood (not recorded which). V is TRBV6-1 and J is TRBJ2-7; no clear D gene. The receptor comes from a young woman who had been exposed to COVID-19. The CDR3 coding sequence is TGTGCCAGCAGTGAAAATTCGGTGGAGCCCTACGAGCAGTACTTC. It codes for CASSENSVEPYEQYF.